Below, 2 T cell receptor beta chains from the same sample are listed, as sequenced in a study of graft-versus-host responses after intestinal transplantation. Sequenced by immunoSEQ multiplex PCR; TCRdb stores in-frame clones only, minus some. The data hold some 120,000 clones, with 90% observed a single time. The antigens for these receptors are not known. The input for sequencing was unstimulated CD4+ T cells sorted from spleen or lymph node cells, taken before intestinal transplant. The receptors shown here come from a human donor who received an intestinal transplant.

The chain employs TRBV6-6 and TRBJ1-1; 7 nucleotides match TRBD1. The V gene's germline CDR1 is MNHNY and CDR2 SVGAGI (reference sequence). J was trimmed by 0 bases and V by 2 bases; bases with no gene match: 3. The CDR3 consists of 15 residues. The CDR3 DNA follows: TGTGCCAGCAGTTACAAGGGACAGCTGAACACTGAAGCTTTCTTT. It codes for CASSYKGQLNTEAFF.

The J gene is TRBJ1-5, the V gene TRBV19; possibly TRBD1 for D (5 bases). Germline V gene lookup returns CDR1 LNHDA and CDR2 SQIVND (reference sequence). The ends were cut back, 4 bases at V and 0 bases at J, with 13 bases in the middle. This CDR3 comprises 16 residues. The chain's CDR3 is CASSNTRQYSNQPQHF. The CDR3 nucleotides read TGTGCCAGTAGTAACACTCGACAGTATAGCAATCAGCCCCAGCATTTT.